The 29 T cell receptor beta chains listed next were all sequenced from one sample in a study of blood T cells in healthy people across ages. Through a sample-barcoded 5' primer and a J-beta primer mix, a second PCR was run for about 7 to 12 cycles. TCRdb ran MiXCR on the 5' RACE reads and lists one entry per CDR3 protein. The sample consists of roughly 1,500,000 distinct CDR3 sequences, about 31% of them appearing once. The sequenced sample was blood. The receptor source for this set is a woman aged 25 to 39 in good health.

This clonotype was observed a handful of times. The chain couples TRBV10-3 to TRBJ1-2; D possibly corresponds to TRBD1 (6 bases). Per germline, CDR1 ENHRY and CDR2 SYGVKD. V dropped 7 bases and J dropped 0 bases, with 15 bases sitting between them. This CDR3 contains 15 residues. CDR3 amino acids: CAINQRDTANYGYTF. CDR3 bases: TGTGCCATCAATCAGCGGGACACAGCTAACTATGGCTACACCTTC.

Regarding this clonotype: The junction departs from the called germline gene at one end, perhaps through a read error. This chain links TRBV24-1 with TRBJ2-3; 10 bases are a match to TRBD2. CDR1 and CDR2 from the germline V gene are KGHDR and SFDVKD. The CDR3 sequence is 15 residues long. CDR3 in amino acids: CVTSDNGLAADTQYF. In DNA, the CDR3 is TGTGTCACCAGTGATAATGGACTAGCGGCAGATACGCAGTATTTT.

The V and J genes are TRBV20-1 and TRBJ2-7, with D unclear. This CDR3 comprises 15 residues. The V gene lost 6 bases and the J gene lost 0 bases, with 18 bases spanning the gap. The germline gives CDR1 DFQATT, CDR2 SNEGSKA (reference sequence). CDR3 residues: CSALHGQLSSYEQYF. CDR3 sequence (DNA): TGCAGTGCCCTCCACGGCCAGCTGAGCTCCTACGAGCAGTACTTC.

This clonotype was counted many times. The DNA for the CDR3 is TGTGCCAGCAGCGAGCCCACAGATACGCAGTATTTT. This sequence encodes CASSEPTDTQYF. The rearrangement joins TRBV7-3 to TRBJ2-3; D is uncertain. V dropped 5 bases and J dropped 2 bases, with 5 bases sitting between them. Per the germline V gene, CDR1 is SGHTA and CDR2 is FQGTGA. The CDR3 covers 12 residues.

The rearrangement uses TRBV7-8 and TRBJ1-5; 7 bases align to TRBD1. The trim removed 5 bases at V and 4 bases at J, leaving 8 bases unmatched. The CDR3 covers 15 residues. Looked up from germline, CDR1 is SGHVS and CDR2 is FQNEAQ. CDR3 bases: TGTGCCAGCAGCATAGGGACAGAGGGAAATCAGCCCCAGCATTTT. Amino acid sequence: CASSIGTEGNQPQHF.

This clonotype was observed a single time. Written as DNA, the CDR3 is TGTGCCAGCAGGCGGGACAGGGGGCCTGGTGGCTACACCTTC. Amino acids: CASRRDRGPGGYTF. V usage is TRBV7-6 and J usage is TRBJ1-2; 12 bases line up with TRBD1. V lost 6 bases, J lost 7 bases, and 6 bases stayed unmatched. The germline gives CDR1 SGHVS, CDR2 FNYEAQ. CDR3 size: 14 residues.

The chain recombines TRBV10-2 with TRBJ2-1, with TRBD2 identical over 7 bases. V was pared by 4 bases and J by 7 bases, with 7 bases of the junction left unmatched. Looked up from germline, CDR1 is WSHSY and CDR2 is SAAADI. This CDR3 is 14 amino acids long. This chain's CDR3 is CASSASGLRNEQFF. In nucleotides, the CDR3 is TGCGCCAGCAGTGCTAGCGGCCTAAGGAATGAGCAGTTCTTC.

This clonotype was observed a few times. The rearrangement links TRBV2 to TRBJ2-1; D assignment may be TRBD1 or TRBD2 (6 bases each). The CDR3 runs 14 residues. The V and J ends lost 5 bases and 7 bases respectively, with 15 bases between them. Germline lookup yields CDR1 SNHLY and CDR2 FYNNEI. The CDR3 coding sequence is TGTGCCAGCAGTTTGGGGGGCCTGTGGAATGAGCAGTTCTTC. Amino acid sequence: CASSLGGLWNEQFF.

The chain couples TRBV4-2 to TRBJ1-4, with TRBD1 as a possible D gene (5 bases). Germline loops: CDR1 LGHNA, CDR2 YNFKEQ. The CDR3 has 17 amino acids. Deletions cut 4 bases from V and 2 bases from J, with 17 bases between. The CDR3 loop reads CASSRGPRGGTNEKLFF. CDR3 sequence (DNA): TGTGCCAGCAGCCGAGGCCCCCGGGGGGGGACTAATGAAAAACTGTTTTTT.

The chain joins TRBV12-3 or TRBV12-4 to TRBJ2-1, with D perhaps matching TRBD2 (5 bases). The CDR3 has 15 amino acids. Trimming shortened V by 2 bases and J by 4 bases, and 12 bases separated the two germline ends. CDR3 region: CASSLPEARYNEQFF. The CDR3 DNA reads as TGTGCCAGCAGTTTACCGGAGGCCAGGTACAATGAGCAGTTCTTC.

There are a few counts of this clonotype. The chain recombines TRBV20-1 with TRBJ1-2, with D possibly matching TRBD1 (5 bases). Germline assignment: CDR1 DFQATT and CDR2 SNEGSKA (reference sequence). The CDR3 is 12 amino acids. V was cut by 5 bases and J by 4 bases, with 11 bases left in between. The CDR3 region has the DNA TGCAGTGCTGGGGGGGGTGCCTATGGCTACACCTTC. It codes for CSAGGGAYGYTF.

J is TRBJ2-7 and V is TRBV20-1; TRBD1 might be the D (6 bases). The germline gives CDR1 DFQATT, CDR2 SNEGSKA (reference sequence). CDR3 length: 14 amino acids. The V and J ends lost 6 bases and 4 bases respectively, with 19 bases between them. CDR3 in amino acids: CSARDSKRGYEQYF. CDR3 bases: TGCAGTGCCCGCGACAGTAAGAGGGGGTACGAGCAGTACTTC.

There are a few counts of this clonotype. The J gene is TRBJ2-5, the V gene TRBV20-1; 9 bases match TRBD2. The J call is uncertain, as TRBJ2-7 better fits the DNA end. CDR1 and CDR2 (germline): DFQATT, SNEGSKA (reference sequence). The CDR3 length is 15 residues. The CDR3 protein is CSARAPSGILYEQYF. The CDR3 DNA reads TGCAGTGCTCGGGCGCCTAGCGGGATTCTTTACGAGCAGTACTTC.

The V gene is TRBV20-1, the J gene TRBJ2-5; weak D call: TRBD1 (5 bases). Gene TRBJ2-7 matches the end of the DNA better, so the J call may be wrong. The CDR3 is 15 residues long. Germline V CDR1 and CDR2: DFQATT, SNEGSKA (reference sequence). The DNA of the CDR3 is TGCAGTGCTAGAGAGTGGCGCAGGGTGGGGTACGAGCAGTACTTC. Protein product: CSAREWRRVGYEQYF.

This clonotype showed up many times. This chain joins TRBV12-3 or TRBV12-4 and TRBJ2-7; D might be TRBD2 (6 bases). V was shortened by 4 bases and J by 4 bases, with 11 bases between the two germline ends. The CDR3 totals 13 residues. The CDR3 DNA sequence: TGTGCCAGCAGTTGGGACTTCCCGTACGAGCAGTACTTC. Encoded protein: CASSWDFPYEQYF.

This clonotype showed up just a few times. V is TRBV7-2 and J is TRBJ1-2; 7 positions agree with TRBD1. This CDR3 contains 14 residues. Germline V lookup: CDR1 SGHTA, CDR2 FQGNSA. V gave up 3 bases and J gave up 7 bases; unmatched junction bases: 8. CDR3 nucleotides: TGTGCCAGCAGCTTTGGAGACAGGGCTTCTGGCTACACCTTC. This sequence encodes CASSFGDRASGYTF.

Points on this clonotype: The junction differs from germline at one of its ends, possibly a read error. The V and J genes are TRBV12-3 or TRBV12-4 and TRBJ2-7; D is undetermined. The CDR3 runs 12 residues. The CDR3 region is CANSLTSYEQYF. CDR3 sequence (DNA): TGTGCCAACAGTTTGACAAGCTACGAGCAGTACTTC.

This clonotype was counted only a few times. The chain couples TRBV15 to TRBJ1-5; unclear D gene. V was clipped by 3 bases and J by 1 base, with 10 bases between them. Germline CDR1 is LNHNV and CDR2 is YYDKDF (reference sequence). This CDR3 region has 15 residues. The CDR3 is CATSSLDQSNQPQHF. The CDR3 DNA follows: TGTGCCACCAGCAGTTTGGACCAAAGCAATCAGCCCCAGCATTTT.

J is TRBJ2-1 and V is TRBV14; TRBD2 matches 10 bases. Germline lookup yields CDR1 SGHDN and CDR2 FVKESK. The CDR3 consists of 20 residues. V shed 2 bases, J shed 0 bases, and the junction held 13 bases outside the gene matches. The CDR3 sequence: CASSQFAGLAEESSYNEQFF. The CDR3 nucleotides are TGTGCCAGCAGCCAATTCGCTGGACTAGCGGAGGAGAGCTCCTACAATGAGCAGTTCTTC.

V usage is TRBV20-1 and J usage is TRBJ2-7, with D perhaps matching TRBD2 (5 bases). The CDR3 sequence is 8 residues long. Germline V gene data show CDR1 as DFQATT and CDR2 as SNEGSKA (reference sequence). V was pared by 7 bases and J by 13 bases, with 11 bases between. CDR3 DNA sequence: TGCAGTGGTACTGGGAGATACTTC. Translated: CSGTGRYF.

This sequence joins TRBV7-2 and TRBJ2-1; 7 positions agree with TRBD2. Germline-derived CDR1 and CDR2 are SGHTA and FQGNSA. The CDR3 has 15 residues. V was clipped by 5 bases and J by 0 bases; unmatched bases: 4. The chain's CDR3 is CASSPLAISYNEQFF. The CDR3 nucleotides are TGTGCCAGCAGCCCACTAGCGATCTCCTACAATGAGCAGTTCTTC.

In its sample, this clonotype was seen a few times. The rearrangement uses TRBV6-6 and TRBJ1-2, with unresolved D. There are 14 residues in the CDR3. Looked up from germline, CDR1 is MNHNY and CDR2 is SVGAGI (reference sequence). Trimming pared 0 bases from V and 6 bases from J, leaving 11 bases between. The CDR3 protein is CASSYSTSSDGYTF. In DNA form, the CDR3 reads TGTGCCAGCAGTTACTCGACAAGCTCTGATGGCTACACCTTC.

The V gene is TRBV27, the J gene TRBJ2-3; maybe TRBD2 (6 bases). This CDR3 spans 16 amino acids. Germline assignment: CDR1 MNHEY and CDR2 SMNVEV (reference sequence). V was cut by 2 bases and J by 0 bases, with 12 bases left in between. CDR3 sequence: CASSLLGGASTDTQYF. The CDR3 DNA reads TGTGCCAGCAGTTTACTTGGCGGGGCTAGCACAGATACGCAGTATTTT.

The chain joins TRBV5-6 to TRBJ2-2; no definite D call. The CDR3 has 15 residues. Deletions cut 1 base from V and 6 bases from J, with 13 bases between. Germline loops: CDR1 SGHDT, CDR2 YYEEEE. The chain's CDR3 is CASSLSRLPPGELFF. The CDR3 DNA sequence: TGTGCCAGCAGCTTGTCTAGGCTACCTCCCGGGGAGCTGTTTTTT.

Worth noting for this clonotype: It may be a read error: a sequence one base away is much more abundant. V gene TRBV29-1 combines with J gene TRBJ2-7; D ambiguous. The CDR3 runs 12 residues. V lost 0 bases to trimming and J lost 8 bases, with 11 bases between them. From germline, CDR1 is SQVTM and CDR2 ANQGSEA. The chain's CDR3 is CSVEEDGYKQYF. For the CDR3, the DNA is TGCAGCGTTGAAGAAGACGGGTACAAGCAGTACTTC.

Note on this clonotype: A much bigger clone sits one base away, suggesting this may be a read error. This sequence joins TRBV12-3 or TRBV12-4 and TRBJ1-2, with 12 nucleotides matching TRBD1. The CDR3 is 15 amino acids. Trimming at V came to 8 bases and at J to 6 bases, leaving 10 bases not matched to a gene. DNA of the CDR3: TGTGCCAGCGGTTCAGGGACAGGGGGCGCGGATGGCTACACCTTC. As protein: CASGSGTGGADGYTF.

This rearrangement joins TRBV7-8 to TRBJ2-7; D is unclear. Germline values: CDR1 SGHVS, CDR2 FQNEAQ. The CDR3 is 15 amino acids. With 1 base removed from V and 12 bases from J, the gap between germline ends came to 22 bases. The CDR3 region is CASSLEVGGGETRYF. In nucleotides, the CDR3 is TGTGCCAGCAGCTTAGAGGTGGGCGGCGGAGAGACCCGGTACTTC.

This rearrangement joins TRBV5-1 to TRBJ2-3, with 14 bases identical to TRBD2. The V segment lost 3 bases and the J segment 3 bases; nucleotides outside the gene matches: 3. This CDR3 spans 16 amino acids. Germline CDR1 and CDR2: SGHRS and YFSETQ. CDR3 region: CASSSTSGGDTDTQYF. The CDR3 DNA reads TGCGCCAGCAGCTCGACTAGCGGGGGGGATACAGATACGCAGTATTTT.

This chain connects TRBV20-1 to TRBJ2-1; TRBD2 agrees at 9 bases. V trimming: 0 bases; J trimming: 7 bases; junction bases outside the gene matches: 10. This CDR3 comprises 16 residues. Per the germline V gene, CDR1 is DFQATT and CDR2 is SNEGSKA (reference sequence). The CDR3 DNA reads TGCAGTGCTAGAGACGGGGGTCCTAGCGGGGTTAATGAGCAGTTCTTC. Protein: CSARDGGPSGVNEQFF.